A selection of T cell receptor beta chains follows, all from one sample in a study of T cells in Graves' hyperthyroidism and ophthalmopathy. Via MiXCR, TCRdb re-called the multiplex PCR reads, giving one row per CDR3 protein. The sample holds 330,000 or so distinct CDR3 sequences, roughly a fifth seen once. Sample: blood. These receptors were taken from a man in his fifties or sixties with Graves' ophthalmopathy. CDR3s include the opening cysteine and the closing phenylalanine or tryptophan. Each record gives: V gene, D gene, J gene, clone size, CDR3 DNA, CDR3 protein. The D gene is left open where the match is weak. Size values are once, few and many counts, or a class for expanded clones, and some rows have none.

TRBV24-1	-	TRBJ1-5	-	TGTGCCACCAGTGATCTCAGACCAGCGCTATGGCCCCAGCATTTT	CATSDLRPALWPQHF
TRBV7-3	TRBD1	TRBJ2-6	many	TGTGCCAGCAGCTTAGCTGGGACAGGGTTGGGCGGGGCCAACGTCCTGACTTTC	CASSLAGTGLGGANVLTF
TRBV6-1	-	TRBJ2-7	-	TGTGCCAGCAGAGACAGGTTACAATCCTACGAGCAGTACTTC	CASRDRLQSYEQYF
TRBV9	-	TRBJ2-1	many	TGTGCCAGCAGCCCCGTGGGGGGACGACGAGGCTCCTACAATGAGCAGTTCTTC	CASSPVGGRRGSYNEQFF
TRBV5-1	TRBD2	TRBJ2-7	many	TGCGCCAGCAGCTTGGGCGCGGGAGAGAACTACGAGCAGTACTTC	CASSLGAGENYEQYF
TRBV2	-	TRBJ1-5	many	TGTGCCAGCGACTGGACGGGTAATCAGCCCCAGCATTTT	CASDWTGNQPQHF
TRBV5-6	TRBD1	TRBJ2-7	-	TGTGCCAGCAGCCCCCCGGGACAGGTCTACGAGCAGTACTTC	CASSPPGQVYEQYF
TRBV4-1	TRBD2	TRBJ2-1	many	TGCGCCAGCAGCCGGGGGACTAGCGCCAATGAGCAGTTCTTC	CASSRGTSANEQFF
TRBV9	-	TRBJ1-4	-	TGTGCCAGCAGCGTACGGGTCTCCCGTTCAACTAATGAAAAACTGTTTTTT	CASSVRVSRSTNEKLFF
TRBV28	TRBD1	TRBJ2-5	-	TGTGCCAGCAGAAAACCACCGGGACAGGGCAAGTACACCCAGTACTTC	CASRKPPGQGKYTQYF
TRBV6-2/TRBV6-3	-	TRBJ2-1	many	TGTGCCAGCAGTTACGAGGGGGAGCTCTCCTACAATGAGCAGTTCTTC	CASSYEGELSYNEQFF
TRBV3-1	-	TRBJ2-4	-	TGTGCCAGCAGCCAAGATGCCCGGGGGATTGTGGACATTCAGTACTTC	CASSQDARGIVDIQYF
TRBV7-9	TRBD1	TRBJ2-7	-	TGTGCCAGCAGCTTCGGACAGGGGATCTTTTACGAGCAGTACTTC	CASSFGQGIFYEQYF
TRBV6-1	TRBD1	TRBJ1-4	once	TGTGCCAGCAGCCCGAGAAGACAGGGGGGTGCAACTAATGAAAAACTGTTTTTT	CASSPRRQGGATNEKLFF
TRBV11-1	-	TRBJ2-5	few	TGTGCCAGCTCCTCCGACACGGGAAGGGGGGAGACCCAGTACTTC	CASSSDTGRGETQYF